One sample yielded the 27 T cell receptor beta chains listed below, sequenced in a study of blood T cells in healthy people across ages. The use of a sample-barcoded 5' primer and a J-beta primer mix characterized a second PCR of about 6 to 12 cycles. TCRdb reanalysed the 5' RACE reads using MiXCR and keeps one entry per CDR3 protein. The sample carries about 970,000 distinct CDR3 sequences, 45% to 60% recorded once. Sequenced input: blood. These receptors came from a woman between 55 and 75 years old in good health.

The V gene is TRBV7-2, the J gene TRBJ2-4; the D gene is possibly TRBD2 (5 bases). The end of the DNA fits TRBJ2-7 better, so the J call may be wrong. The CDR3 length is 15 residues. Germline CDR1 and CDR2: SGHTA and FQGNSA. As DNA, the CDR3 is TGTGCCAGCAGCTTAGTTCTGGCCGGAGGCTGCGAGCAGTACTTC. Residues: CASSLVLAGGCEQYF.

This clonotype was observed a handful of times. In DNA, the CDR3 is TGTGCCAGCAGCTTAGACGGGAGGGATCACAATGAGCAGTACTTC. This codes for CASSLDGRDHNEQYF. The rearrangement joins TRBV7-2 to TRBJ2-1; 8 nucleotides agree with TRBD2. The J call could be wrong; TRBJ2-7 is a better fit for the DNA end. The CDR3 contains 15 residues. CDR1 SGHTA and CDR2 FQGNSA come from the germline V gene.

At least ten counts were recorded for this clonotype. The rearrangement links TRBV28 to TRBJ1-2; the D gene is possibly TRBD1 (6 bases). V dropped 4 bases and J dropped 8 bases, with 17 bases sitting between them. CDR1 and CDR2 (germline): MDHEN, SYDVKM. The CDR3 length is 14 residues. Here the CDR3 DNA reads TGTGCCAGCAGTTCCCCGTGGGGGCCGGGGGGCTACACCTTC. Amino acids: CASSSPWGPGGYTF.

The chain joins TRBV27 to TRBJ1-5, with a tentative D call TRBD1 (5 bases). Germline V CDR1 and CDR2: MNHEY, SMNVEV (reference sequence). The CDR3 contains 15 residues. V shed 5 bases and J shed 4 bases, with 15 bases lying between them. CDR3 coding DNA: TGTGCCAGCAGTCCGAGAGGGGTATTAAATCAGCCCCAGCATTTT. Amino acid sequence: CASSPRGVLNQPQHF.

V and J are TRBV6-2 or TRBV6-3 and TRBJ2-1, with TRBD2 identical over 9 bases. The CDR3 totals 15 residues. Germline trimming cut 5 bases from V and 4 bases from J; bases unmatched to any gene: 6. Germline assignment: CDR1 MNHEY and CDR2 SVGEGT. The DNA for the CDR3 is TGTGCCAGCAGTCGACTAGCGGCTTTATACAATGAGCAGTTCTTC. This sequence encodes CASSRLAALYNEQFF.

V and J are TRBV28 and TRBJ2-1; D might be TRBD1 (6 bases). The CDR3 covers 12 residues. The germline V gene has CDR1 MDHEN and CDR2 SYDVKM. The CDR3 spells CATGNTYNEQFF. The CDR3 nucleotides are TGTGCTACAGGGAACACATACAATGAGCAGTTCTTC.

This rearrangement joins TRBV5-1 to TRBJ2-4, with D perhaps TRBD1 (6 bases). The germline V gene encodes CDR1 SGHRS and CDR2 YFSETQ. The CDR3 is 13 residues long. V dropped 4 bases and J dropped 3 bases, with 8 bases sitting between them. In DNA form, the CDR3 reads TGCGCCAGCAGCCCGGACAGCAAAAACATTCAGTACTTC. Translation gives CASSPDSKNIQYF.

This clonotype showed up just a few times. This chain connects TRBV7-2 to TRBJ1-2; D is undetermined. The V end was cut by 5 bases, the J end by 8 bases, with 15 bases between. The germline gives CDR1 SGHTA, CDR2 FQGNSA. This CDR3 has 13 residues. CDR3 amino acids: CASSLSASGGYTF. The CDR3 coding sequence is TGTGCCAGCAGCCTGTCAGCTTCGGGGGGCTACACCTTC. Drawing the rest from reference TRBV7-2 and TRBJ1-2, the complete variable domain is GAGVSQSPSNKVTEKGKDVELRCDPISGHTALYWYRQSLGQGLEFLIYFQGNSAPDKSGLPSDRFSAERTGGSVSTLTIQRTQQEDSAVYLCASSLSASGGYTFGSGTRLTVV.

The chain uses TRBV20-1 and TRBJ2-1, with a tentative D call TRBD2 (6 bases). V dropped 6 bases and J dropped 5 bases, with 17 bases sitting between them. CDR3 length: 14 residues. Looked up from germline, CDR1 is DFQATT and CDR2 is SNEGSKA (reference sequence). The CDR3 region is CSAKRRGYNNEQFF. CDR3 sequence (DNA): TGCAGTGCAAAAAGGCGGGGCTACAACAATGAGCAGTTCTTC.

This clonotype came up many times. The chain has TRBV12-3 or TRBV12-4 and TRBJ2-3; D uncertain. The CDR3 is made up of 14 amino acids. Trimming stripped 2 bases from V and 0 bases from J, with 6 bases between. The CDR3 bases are TGTGCCAGCAGTTTAACAAGTAGCACAGATACGCAGTATTTT. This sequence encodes CASSLTSSTDTQYF.

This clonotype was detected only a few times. The CDR3: CASSLGDLHYEQYF. The CDR3 bases are TGTGCCAGCAGTTTAGGGGACCTACACTACGAGCAGTACTTC. The chain uses TRBV28 and TRBJ2-7, with D possibly being TRBD1 or TRBD2 (5 bases each). From germline, CDR1 is MDHEN and CDR2 SYDVKM. CDR3 length: 14 amino acids. The V gene lost 2 bases and the J gene lost 3 bases, with 11 bases spanning the gap.

CDR3 bases: TGTGCCAGCAGTGTATCCCCCCAGTGGAACATTCAGTACTTC. Residues: CASSVSPQWNIQYF. The chain recombines TRBV12-3 or TRBV12-4 with TRBJ2-4, with D unclear. V lost 5 bases, J lost 7 bases, and 15 bases lay in between. The CDR3 is 14 amino acids.

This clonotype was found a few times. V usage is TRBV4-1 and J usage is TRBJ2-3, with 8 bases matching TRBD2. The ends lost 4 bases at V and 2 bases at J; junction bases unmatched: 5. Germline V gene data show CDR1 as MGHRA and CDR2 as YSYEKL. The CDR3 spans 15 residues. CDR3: CASSLGGAPTDTQYF. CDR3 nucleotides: TGCGCCAGCAGCCTCGGGGGGGCCCCCACAGATACGCAGTATTTT.

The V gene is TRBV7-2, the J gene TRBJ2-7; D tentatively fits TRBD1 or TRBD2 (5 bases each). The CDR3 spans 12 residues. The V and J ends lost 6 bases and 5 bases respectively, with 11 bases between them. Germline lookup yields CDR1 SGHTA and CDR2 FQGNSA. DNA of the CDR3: TGTGCCAGCAGTTTCGAGGGGAACGAGCAGTACTTC. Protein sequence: CASSFEGNEQYF. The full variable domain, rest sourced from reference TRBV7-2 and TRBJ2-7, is GAGVSQSPSNKVTEKGKDVELRCDPISGHTALYWYRQSLGQGLEFLIYFQGNSAPDKSGLPSDRFSAERTGGSVSTLTIQRTQQEDSAVYLCASSFEGNEQYFGPGTRLTVT.

The CDR3 protein is CSVVGVGEQYF. CDR3 DNA: TGCAGCGTCGTGGGTGTAGGGGAGCAGTACTTC. V gene TRBV29-1 combines with J gene TRBJ2-5; possibly TRBD1 or TRBD2 for D (5 bases each). V was pared by 6 bases and J by 11 bases, with 16 bases between. Germline CDR1 reads SQVTM; CDR2 reads ANQGSEA. CDR3 length: 11 residues.

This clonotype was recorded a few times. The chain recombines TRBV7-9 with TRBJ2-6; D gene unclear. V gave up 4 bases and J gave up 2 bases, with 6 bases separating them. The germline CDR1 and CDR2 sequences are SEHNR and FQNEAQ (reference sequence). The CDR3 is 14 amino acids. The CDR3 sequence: CASSSYAGANVLTF. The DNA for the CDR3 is TGTGCCAGCAGCTCCTACGCTGGGGCCAACGTCCTGACTTTC.

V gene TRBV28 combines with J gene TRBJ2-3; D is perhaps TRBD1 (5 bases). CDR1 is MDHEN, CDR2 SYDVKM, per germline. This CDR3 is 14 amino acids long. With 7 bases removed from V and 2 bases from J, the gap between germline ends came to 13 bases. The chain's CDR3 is CASTRASYTDTQYF. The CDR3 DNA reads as TGTGCCAGCACCAGGGCCTCTTACACAGATACGCAGTATTTT.

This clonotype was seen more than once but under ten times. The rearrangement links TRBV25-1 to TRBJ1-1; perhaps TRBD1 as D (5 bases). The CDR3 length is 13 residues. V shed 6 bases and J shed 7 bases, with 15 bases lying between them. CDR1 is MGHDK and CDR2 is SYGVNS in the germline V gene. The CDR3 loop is CASRVGAGLEAFF. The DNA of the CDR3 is TGTGCCAGCAGGGTAGGAGCAGGGCTTGAAGCTTTCTTT.

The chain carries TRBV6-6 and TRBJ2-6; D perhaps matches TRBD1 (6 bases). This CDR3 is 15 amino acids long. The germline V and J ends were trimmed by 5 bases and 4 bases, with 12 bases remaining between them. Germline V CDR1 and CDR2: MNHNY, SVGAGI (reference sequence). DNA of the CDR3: TGTGCCAGCAGTAAACAGGGTGCCGGGGCCAACGTCCTGACTTTC. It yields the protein CASSKQGAGANVLTF.

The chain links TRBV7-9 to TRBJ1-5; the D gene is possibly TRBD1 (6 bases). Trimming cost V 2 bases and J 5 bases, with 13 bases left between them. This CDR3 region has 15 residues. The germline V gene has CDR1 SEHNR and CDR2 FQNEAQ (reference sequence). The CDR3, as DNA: TGTGCCAGCAGCTTATCTGGGGGGCTTCATCAGCCCCAGCATTTT. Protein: CASSLSGGLHQPQHF.

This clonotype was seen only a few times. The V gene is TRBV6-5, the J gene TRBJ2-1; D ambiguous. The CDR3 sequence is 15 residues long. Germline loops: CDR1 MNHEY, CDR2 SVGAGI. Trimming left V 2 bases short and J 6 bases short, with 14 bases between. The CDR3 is CASSYGPKHGNEQFF. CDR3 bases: TGTGCCAGCAGTTACGGGCCCAAGCACGGCAATGAGCAGTTCTTC.

This chain's CDR3 is CASSVSLTGELFF. The DNA of the CDR3 is TGCGCCAGCAGTGTGTCGCTCACCGGGGAGCTGTTTTTT. The chain couples TRBV10-1 to TRBJ2-2; unclear D gene. The V gene lost 4 bases and the J gene lost 4 bases, with 7 bases spanning the gap. The CDR3 has 13 residues. Germline V gene data show CDR1 as WNHNN and CDR2 as SYGVQD (reference sequence).

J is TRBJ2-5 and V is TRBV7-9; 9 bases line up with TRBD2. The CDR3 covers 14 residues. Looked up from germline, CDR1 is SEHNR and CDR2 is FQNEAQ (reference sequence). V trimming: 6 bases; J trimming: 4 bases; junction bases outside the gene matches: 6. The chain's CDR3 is CASSPSGRRETQYF. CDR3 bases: TGTGCCAGCAGTCCGAGCGGGAGGAGAGAGACCCAGTACTTC. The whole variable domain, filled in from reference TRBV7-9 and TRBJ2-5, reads DTGVSQNPRHKITKRGQNVTFRCDPISEHNRLYWYRQTLGQGPEFLTYFQNEAQLEKSRLLSDRFSAERPKGSFSTLEIQRTEQGDSAMYLCASSPSGRRETQYFGPGTRLLVL.

In DNA, the CDR3 is TGTGCCAGCAGCCGGGGACTAGCGAATCTGGGGTACAATGAGCAGTTCTTC. Amino acid sequence: CASSRGLANLGYNEQFF. The chain is built from TRBV7-9 and TRBJ2-1; 10 nucleotides align to TRBD2. The CDR3 is made up of 17 amino acids. Germline lookup yields CDR1 SEHNR and CDR2 FQNEAQ (reference sequence). V dropped 5 bases and J dropped 4; count of bases not matched to a gene: 11.

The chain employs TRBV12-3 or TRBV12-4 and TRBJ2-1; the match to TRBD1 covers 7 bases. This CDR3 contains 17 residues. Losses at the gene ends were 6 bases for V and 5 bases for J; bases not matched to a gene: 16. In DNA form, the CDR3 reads TGTGCCAGCAGACGTAGATATGCAGGGGGATATAACAATGAGCAGTTCTTC. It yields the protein CASRRRYAGGYNNEQFF.

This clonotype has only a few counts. The CDR3, as DNA: TGCGCCAGCAGCCAAGAGTACGATGAAAAACTGTTTTTT. It translates to CASSQEYDEKLFF. The rearrangement joins TRBV4-1 to TRBJ1-4; D is ambiguous. CDR3 size: 13 residues. The germline gives CDR1 MGHRA, CDR2 YSYEKL. Deletions cut 0 bases from V and 6 bases from J, with 5 bases between.

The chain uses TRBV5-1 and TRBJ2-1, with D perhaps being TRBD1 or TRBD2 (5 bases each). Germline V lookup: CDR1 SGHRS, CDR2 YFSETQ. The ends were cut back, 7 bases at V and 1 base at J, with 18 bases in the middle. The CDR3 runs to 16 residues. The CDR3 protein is CASAESGTPSYNEQFF. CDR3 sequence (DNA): TGCGCCAGCGCAGAGTCAGGGACGCCGTCCTACAATGAGCAGTTCTTC.